The 17 T cell receptor beta chains given below trace back to one sample, sequenced in a study of CD4+ T cells in melanoma. TCRdb keeps only in-frame clones here, not all; method: immunoSEQ multiplex PCR. Found here are about 7,100 clones, around half of them singletons; the top ten hold about 16%. Specimen: cells from a culture (not recorded whether cultured in vitro). The receptors were gathered from a human donor with melanoma.

The rearrangement links TRBV7-8 to TRBJ1-5; D might be TRBD1 (5 bases). CDR3 length: 13 amino acids. Germline CDR1 is SGHVS and CDR2 is FQNEAQ. With 5 bases removed from V and 4 bases from J, the gap between germline ends came to 9 bases. The CDR3 here is CASSQTVNQPQHF. Written as DNA, the CDR3 is TGTGCCAGCAGCCAGACAGTGAATCAGCCCCAGCATTTT. Full variable domain (outside the CDR3, taken from reference TRBV7-8 and TRBJ1-5): GAGVSQSPRYKVAKRGQDVALRCDPISGHVSLFWYQQALGQGPEFLTYFQNEAQLDKSGLPSDRFFAERPEGSVSTLKIQRTQQEDSAVYLCASSQTVNQPQHFGDGTRLSIL.

This chain uses TRBV7-9 with TRBJ1-4; no definite D call. The CDR3 has 14 residues. Per the germline V gene, CDR1 is SEHNR and CDR2 is FQNEAQ (reference sequence). The ends were cut back, 3 bases at V and 3 bases at J, with 8 bases in the middle. Written as DNA, the CDR3 is TGTGCCAGCAGCTTGATATCCCCTAATGAAAAACTGTTTTTT. It specifies CASSLISPNEKLFF.

The rearrangement links TRBV5-6 to TRBJ2-3; no clear D gene. The CDR3 has 15 residues. The germline CDR1 and CDR2 sequences are SGHDT and YYEEEE. Deletions cut 0 bases from V and 2 bases from J, with 10 bases between. The CDR3 spells CASSLGPTYTDTQYF. CDR3 nucleotides: TGTGCCAGCAGCTTGGGGCCGACCTACACAGATACGCAGTATTTT.

This clone was detected only a few times. The chain uses TRBV5-1 and TRBJ1-6, with 9 nucleotides matching TRBD1. The CDR3 spans 16 residues. The germline CDR1 and CDR2 sequences are SGHRS and YFSETQ. V was clipped by 0 bases and J by 7 bases; unmatched bases: 5. The CDR3 DNA is TGCGCCAGCAGCTTGGGGACCGGGACAGGGAATTCACCCCTCCACTTT. Translated: CASSLGTGTGNSPLHF.

The V gene is TRBV5-6, the J gene TRBJ2-2; D is uncertain. V was cut by 4 bases and J by 3 bases, with 13 bases left in between. This CDR3 has 15 amino acids. The germline CDR1 and CDR2 sequences are SGHDT and YYEEEE. This chain's CDR3 is CASSPMEVYTGELFF. The CDR3 bases are TGTGCCAGCAGCCCAATGGAAGTGTACACCGGGGAGCTGTTTTTT.

V gene TRBV4-1 combines with J gene TRBJ2-2; 8 bases fit TRBD1. V lost 2 bases, J lost 6 bases, and 2 bases stayed unmatched. The CDR3 extends over 14 amino acids. Per the germline V gene, CDR1 is MGHRA and CDR2 is YSYEKL. DNA of the CDR3: TGCGCCAGCAGCCAACCGACAGGGGCCGGGGAGCTGTTTTTT. Residues: CASSQPTGAGELFF.

This clone was detected only once. The chain has TRBV7-9 and TRBJ1-6, with 7 positions matching TRBD1. With 5 bases clipped from V and 6 bases from J, the junction kept 4 bases outside the gene matches. The CDR3 covers 14 residues. Germline CDR1 is SEHNR and CDR2 is FQNEAQ (reference sequence). The DNA for the CDR3 is TGTGCCAGCAGCGTACAGGGGACTAATTCACCCCTCCACTTT. Its translation: CASSVQGTNSPLHF. Variable domain in full (rest from reference TRBV7-9 and TRBJ1-6): DTGVSQNPRHKITKRGQNVTFRCDPISEHNRLYWYRQTLGQGPEFLTYFQNEAQLEKSRLLSDRFSAERPKGSFSTLEIQRTEQGDSAMYLCASSVQGTNSPLHFGNGTRLTVT.

This clone was picked up a small number of times. The chain couples TRBV30 to TRBJ1-2; 10 bases line up with TRBD1. This CDR3 contains 15 residues. V shed 5 bases and J 7 bases; nucleotides not matched to a gene: 13. CDR1 is GTSNPN, CDR2 SVGIG, per germline (reference sequence). For the CDR3, the DNA is TGTGCCTGGGTGCCGTCCGGGACAGGGGTCGTTGGCTACACCTTC. It codes for CAWVPSGTGVVGYTF.

The chain couples TRBV5-6 to TRBJ1-4; D remains ambiguous. Germline V gene sequence: CDR1 SGHDT, CDR2 YYEEEE. The germline V and J ends were trimmed by 1 base and 5 bases, with 12 bases remaining between them. This CDR3 is built from 15 residues. The CDR3 spells CASSLLNGPNEKLFF. As DNA, the CDR3 is TGTGCCAGCAGCTTGCTTAACGGCCCAAATGAAAAACTGTTTTTT.

The chain employs TRBV29-1 and TRBJ2-3; 8 bases match TRBD2. The junction had 15 bases not matched to a gene; V was cut back by 5 bases and J by 5 bases. Per the germline V gene, CDR1 is SQVTM and CDR2 is ANQGSEA. This CDR3 has 16 residues. CDR3 region: CSVFHFAGGLIDTQYF. The CDR3 nucleotides read TGCAGCGTTTTCCACTTTGCGGGGGGCCTGATAGATACGCAGTATTTT.

V gene TRBV7-2 combines with J gene TRBJ1-1; D possibly corresponds to TRBD1 (5 bases). The V gene's germline CDR1 is SGHTA and CDR2 FQGNSA. This CDR3 has 13 amino acids. V was trimmed by 9 bases and J by 6 bases, leaving 17 bases between them. The DNA of the CDR3 is TGTGCCAGTACTCAGGGTCGACCCCCTGAAGCTTTCTTT. Amino acid sequence: CASTQGRPPEAFF.

This clone was seen only a few times. This chain uses TRBV30 with TRBJ1-4, with 7 bases aligning to TRBD1. Germline trimming cut 2 bases from V and 4 bases from J; bases unmatched to any gene: 4. The CDR3 has 14 amino acids. Germline V gene data show CDR1 as GTSNPN and CDR2 as SVGIG (reference sequence). The CDR3 loop is CAWSLGQSNEKLFF. The DNA for the CDR3 is TGTGCCTGGAGTCTGGGACAGAGTAATGAAAAACTGTTTTTT.

This clone has just one count. The genes are TRBV5-1 and TRBJ2-3; no definite D call. The CDR3 has 14 amino acids. Trimming took off 0 bases at V and 4 bases at J, with 9 bases between the two ends. The germline V gene encodes CDR1 SGHRS and CDR2 YFSETQ. The CDR3 loop reads CASSLVGTSDTQYF. CDR3 coding DNA: TGCGCCAGCAGCTTGGTCGGTACCTCAGATACGCAGTATTTT.

The chain couples TRBV7-9 to TRBJ2-7; tentatively, D is TRBD1 (6 bases). Per germline, CDR1 SEHNR and CDR2 FQNEAQ (reference sequence). V was trimmed by 5 bases and J by 6 bases, leaving 23 bases between them. The CDR3 contains 16 residues. In nucleotides, the CDR3 is TGTGCCAGCAGCCCTGGAACAGGGTCCCTCTCAACCGAGCAGTACTTC. Protein: CASSPGTGSLSTEQYF.

The CDR3 is CATSRAGGYGYTF. In DNA, the CDR3 is TGTGCCACCAGCAGAGCTGGGGGCTATGGCTACACCTTC. The rearrangement links TRBV15 to TRBJ1-2; weak D call: TRBD1 (5 bases). The germline V gene has CDR1 LNHNV and CDR2 YYDKDF (reference sequence). There are 13 residues in the CDR3. V lost 1 base to trimming and J lost 4 bases, with 7 bases between them.

The CDR3: CASSPPGTGVNEQFF. In DNA, the CDR3 is TGTGCCAGCAGCCCCCCCGGGACAGGGGTCAATGAGCAGTTCTTC. The V and J genes are TRBV7-9 and TRBJ2-1; 10 nucleotides line up with TRBD1. V was clipped by 5 bases and J by 6 bases; unmatched bases: 7. CDR3 size: 15 residues. Per the germline V gene, CDR1 is SEHNR and CDR2 is FQNEAQ (reference sequence).

This clone has a handful of counts. The chain combines TRBV10-3 with TRBJ2-1, with D possibly matching TRBD1 (6 bases). The CDR3 is made up of 18 amino acids. V lost 0 bases to trimming and J lost 6 bases, with 21 bases between them. Germline V gene data show CDR1 as ENHRY and CDR2 as SYGVKD. Written as DNA, the CDR3 is TGTGCCATCAGTGAGTCTATAGGGACACCGACTGACTCCAATGAGCAGTTCTTC. Translation: CAISESIGTPTDSNEQFF.